This paragraph covers one TCR beta chain sequence. What it binds is not known. This entry belongs to a study of cytomegalovirus exposure and HLA in healthy donors. Whole-study results and caveats: Most observed TCR sequences were rare, whereas some public TCRs were detected in many donors. An analysis was carried out later, and it reportedly showed fewer N-insertions in an Asian-associated ancestry cluster than the roughly 670-donor mean. A missense variant in DCLRE1C was later tied to TCR beta V- and J-gene trimming.

In the PCR, 60 Vbeta and 13 Jbeta primers were used. The assay was immunoSEQ multiplex PCR, and TCRdb's table has in-frame clones only and misses some. The sample lists roughly 150,000 clones; under 85% were seen once. Trimming cost V 3 bases and J 5 bases, with 8 bases left between them. The CDR3 length is 14 residues. Per germline, CDR1 MNHEY and CDR2 SVGAGI. This TCR was recovered from a woman between 18 and 29 years old in good health and CMV-seropositive. The chain joins TRBV6-5 to TRBJ1-6; D uncertain. Sequencing was carried out using PBMCs. The CDR3 sequence is CASSYSQNNSPLHF. The CDR3 DNA sequence: TGTGCCAGCAGTTATTCTCAGAATAATTCACCCCTCCACTTT.